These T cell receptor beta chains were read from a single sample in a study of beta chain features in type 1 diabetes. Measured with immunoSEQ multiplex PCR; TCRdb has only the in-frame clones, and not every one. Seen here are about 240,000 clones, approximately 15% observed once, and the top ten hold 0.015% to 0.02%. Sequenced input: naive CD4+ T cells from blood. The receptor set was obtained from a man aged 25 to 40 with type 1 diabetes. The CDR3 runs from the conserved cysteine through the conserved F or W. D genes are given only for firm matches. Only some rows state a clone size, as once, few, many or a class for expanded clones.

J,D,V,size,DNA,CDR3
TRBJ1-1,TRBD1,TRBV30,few,TGTGCCTGGAGATACAGGGGATTGCACACTGAAGCTTTCTTT,CAWRYRGLHTEAFF
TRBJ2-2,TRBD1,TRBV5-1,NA,TGCGCCAGCAGCTTCGGGACAGGGGGTCCCGGGGAGCTGTTTTTT,CASSFGTGGPGELFF
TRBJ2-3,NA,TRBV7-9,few,TGTGCCAGCAGCTCCCGGGACAACGTACGTCCTAGCACAGATACGCAGTATTTT,CASSSRDNVRPSTDTQYF
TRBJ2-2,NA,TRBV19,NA,TGTGCCAGTATCCTACAGGGTAACACCGGGGAGCTGTTTTTT,CASILQGNTGELFF
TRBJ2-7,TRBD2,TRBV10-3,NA,TGTGCCATCAAGGTTACTCCTACGGGAGGCGAGCAGTACTTC,CAIKVTPTGGEQYF
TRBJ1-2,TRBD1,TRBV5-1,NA,TGCGCCAGCAGCTTCCGGGACAGCTCCTTCTATGGCTACACCTTC,CASSFRDSSFYGYTF
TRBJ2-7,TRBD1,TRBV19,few,TGTGCCAGTACCGACAGGGCGAGCTCCTACGAGCAGTACTTC,CASTDRASSYEQYF
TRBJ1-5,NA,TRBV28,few,TGTGCCAGCGTAGAGGGACAACTCAATCAGCCCCAGCATTTT,CASVEGQLNQPQHF
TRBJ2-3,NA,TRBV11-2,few,TGTGCCAGCAGCCTCCAACAAACAGATACGCAGTATTTT,CASSLQQTDTQYF
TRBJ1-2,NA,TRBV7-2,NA,TGTGCCAGCAGCTTAGCGCGGCAGGGAAATGGCTACACCTTC,CASSLARQGNGYTF
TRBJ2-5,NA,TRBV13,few,TGTGCCAGCAGCTTTAAGCGGCAGAACCAAGAGACCCAGTACTTC,CASSFKRQNQETQYF
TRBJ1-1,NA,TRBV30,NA,TGTGCCTGGAGTGTCGGGGGGCGATTGAACACTGAAGCTTTCTTT,CAWSVGGRLNTEAFF
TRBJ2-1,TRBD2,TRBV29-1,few,TGCAGCTGCCCTATGAACTCAGCGGGAGCCCGCGTTTCCTACAATGAGCAGTTCTTC,CSCPMNSAGARVSYNEQFF
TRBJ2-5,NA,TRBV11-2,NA,TGTGCCAGCAGCTTAGATCTGGTAGGGGCCCAAGAGACCCAGTACTTC,CASSLDLVGAQETQYF
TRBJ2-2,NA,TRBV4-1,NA,TGCGCCAGCAGCCAAGAGCCCAGGGGTCGAAACACCGGGGAGCTGTTTTTT,CASSQEPRGRNTGELFF
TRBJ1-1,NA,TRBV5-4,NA,TGTGCCAGCAGCTTGGAACAGGGGAACACTGAAGCTTTCTTT,CASSLEQGNTEAFF
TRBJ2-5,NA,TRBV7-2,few,TGTGCCAGCAGCTTAGTGGGCGGGCAAGAGACCCAGTACTTC,CASSLVGGQETQYF